Listed here are 27 T cell receptor beta chains from one sample, sequenced in a study of blood T cell repertoires in COVID-19. This table comes from immunoSEQ multiplex PCR, and its TCRdb copy is limited to in-frame clones, with some not included. The profile shows about 180,000 clones, about 81% of them singletons. The sample taken for sequencing was peripheral blood. Receptors were obtained from a woman aged 80 or over with COVID-19, enrolled during active disease.

This rearrangement joins TRBV7-2 to TRBJ2-1; D not certain. Per the germline V gene, CDR1 is SGHTA and CDR2 is FQGNSA. The CDR3 consists of 13 residues. V was cut by 4 bases and J by 8 bases, with 12 bases left in between. The CDR3 region is CASSSSSSYEQFF. DNA for the CDR3: TGTGCCAGCAGCTCCTCATCTAGTTATGAGCAGTTCTTC.

This clone was recorded once. The V call is TRBV11-2, the J call TRBJ2-3; a possible D gene is TRBD2 (5 bases). The CDR3 length is 15 residues. Trimming left V 0 bases short and J 6 bases short, with 13 bases between. From germline, CDR1 is SGHAT and CDR2 FQNNGV. CDR3 DNA sequence: TGTGCCAGCAGCTTAGATCCGTTGGACTTTGATACGCAGTATTTT. It is translated as CASSLDPLDFDTQYF.

The table lists this clone with a count of one. This chain links TRBV20-1 with TRBJ2-7; 7 bases fit TRBD1. This CDR3 has 14 amino acids. CDR1 and CDR2 (germline): DFQATT, SNEGSKA (reference sequence). V dropped 3 bases and J dropped 3; count of bases not matched to a gene: 8. The CDR3: CSASSGAGGYEQYF. The CDR3 region has the DNA TGCAGTGCTAGTTCAGGGGCAGGGGGCTACGAGCAGTACTTC.

The chain recombines TRBV19 with TRBJ1-1; D is uncertain. Germline CDR1 is LNHDA and CDR2 is SQIVND (reference sequence). CDR3 length: 13 residues. Trimming took off 5 bases at V and 4 bases at J, with 11 bases between the two ends. CDR3 DNA sequence: TGTGCCAGTAGTTCCGGACGGGGCACTGAAGCTTTCTTT. Translated: CASSSGRGTEAFF.

The rearrangement links TRBV9 to TRBJ2-2; TRBD2 aligns across 9 bases. There are 18 residues in the CDR3. The germline gives CDR1 SGDLS, CDR2 YYNGEE. The V gene end was trimmed by 4 bases and the J gene end by 2 bases; junction bases not matched to a gene: 12. The CDR3 loop is CASSPIPASGTNTGELFF. CDR3 sequence (DNA): TGTGCCAGCAGCCCAATCCCGGCTAGCGGGACCAACACCGGGGAGCTGTTTTTT.

The chain recombines TRBV24-1 with TRBJ1-1; 7 bases align to TRBD1. V was clipped by 3 bases and J by 5 bases; unmatched bases: 2. This CDR3 spans 13 amino acids. Germline V gene lookup returns CDR1 KGHDR and CDR2 SFDVKD. CDR3 residues: CATSDPGGTEAFF. CDR3 bases: TGTGCCACCAGTGATCCAGGGGGAACTGAAGCTTTCTTT.

The chain links TRBV6-6 to TRBJ2-5; D may be TRBD2 (6 bases). V was cut by 4 bases and J by 3 bases, with 9 bases left in between. The length of the CDR3 is 13 residues. CDR1 and CDR2 (germline): MNHNY, SVGAGI (reference sequence). In nucleotides, the CDR3 is TGTGCCAGCAGTTCTGGGGAGGAAGAGACCCAGTACTTC. Translated: CASSSGEEETQYF.

The J gene is TRBJ2-3, the V gene TRBV29-1, with 7 bases fitting TRBD2. This CDR3 spans 15 amino acids. CDR1 SQVTM and CDR2 ANQGSEA come from the germline V gene. Trimming removed 2 bases from V and 1 base from J; junction bases left unmatched: 6. In DNA, the CDR3 is TGCAGCGTTGAAAGAGGGGAGGGTGGCACAGATACGCAGTATTTT. It translates to CSVERGEGGTDTQYF.

The chain links TRBV27 to TRBJ2-2, with D possibly being TRBD2 (7 bases). CDR1 is MNHEY and CDR2 is SMNVEV in the germline V gene (reference sequence). The CDR3 has 14 residues. Trimming took off 6 bases at V and 6 bases at J, with 14 bases between the two ends. CDR3 nucleotides: TGTGCCAGCAGACCAGGGAGGGGGGCCGGGGAGCTGTTTTTT. Its translation is CASRPGRGAGELFF.

V usage is TRBV10-2 and J usage is TRBJ1-3; D is unclear. This CDR3 is built from 15 residues. Germline CDR1 and CDR2: WSHSY and SAAADI. V was trimmed by 4 bases and J by 0 bases, leaving 10 bases between them. CDR3 protein: CASSATVISGNTIYF. CDR3 DNA sequence: TGCGCCAGCAGTGCCACGGTGATCTCTGGAAACACCATATATTTT.

J is TRBJ1-4 and V is TRBV19; 7 bases are shared with TRBD1. CDR3 size: 16 residues. Losses at the gene ends were 5 bases for V and 0 bases for J; bases not matched to a gene: 6. Germline V CDR1 and CDR2: LNHDA, SQIVND (reference sequence). CDR3 nucleotides: TGTGCCAGTAGTGCGGGACAGTCTGCAACTAATGAAAAACTGTTTTTT. It yields the protein CASSAGQSATNEKLFF.

The chain recombines TRBV7-9 with TRBJ1-2; D is perhaps TRBD1 (5 bases). Deletions cut 3 bases from V and 5 bases from J, with 16 bases between. The CDR3 extends over 15 amino acids. Germline-derived CDR1 and CDR2 are SEHNR and FQNEAQ (reference sequence). This CDR3 is CASSLSGGSEYGYTF. The CDR3 nucleotides read TGTGCCAGCAGCTTGTCCGGGGGGAGCGAGTATGGCTACACCTTC.

The chain uses TRBV28 and TRBJ1-4; D is perhaps TRBD1 (6 bases). The germline V gene encodes CDR1 MDHEN and CDR2 SYDVKM. The V end lost 2 bases, the J end lost 4 bases, and 8 bases lay between the germline ends. This CDR3 is built from 14 residues. DNA of the CDR3: TGTGCCAGCAGTTTAAGAGGGGGTAATGAAAAACTGTTTTTT. Residues: CASSLRGGNEKLFF.

The chain recombines TRBV11-2 with TRBJ2-7; TRBD2 matches at 7 bases. The germline V gene has CDR1 SGHAT and CDR2 FQNNGV. V lost 1 base and J lost 1; bases outside the gene matches: 4. The CDR3 consists of 15 residues. The CDR3 region is CASSLGAGLSYEQYF. The CDR3 DNA follows: TGTGCCAGCAGCTTAGGAGCGGGGCTGTCCTACGAGCAGTACTTC.

This chain links TRBV4-2 with TRBJ1-2, with 9 nucleotides matching TRBD1. From germline, CDR1 is LGHNA and CDR2 YNFKEQ. This CDR3 is built from 16 residues. Germline trimming cut 4 bases from V and 4 bases from J; bases unmatched to any gene: 10. CDR3 bases: TGTGCCAGCAGCCCCGCGCCCGGGACAGGGAGCTATGGCTACACCTTC. It encodes CASSPAPGTGSYGYTF.

The chain employs TRBV6-2 or TRBV6-3 and TRBJ2-1; D perhaps matches TRBD2 (6 bases). Per germline, CDR1 MNHEY and CDR2 SVGEGT. This CDR3 is 15 amino acids long. V lost 2 bases and J lost 5, with 13 bases in between. Here the CDR3 DNA reads TGTGCCAGCAGTTACGCGGGGTGGAACGACAATGAGCAGTTCTTC. As protein: CASSYAGWNDNEQFF.

The rearrangement uses TRBV6-4 and TRBJ2-7; TRBD2 matches at 9 bases. This CDR3 comprises 17 residues. The V segment lost 7 bases and the J segment 1 base; nucleotides outside the gene matches: 14. Germline V lookup: CDR1 MRHNA, CDR2 SNTAGT. The CDR3 region is CASTSGPPAGGSYEQYF. CDR3 in DNA: TGTGCCAGCACCTCCGGCCCCCCAGCGGGGGGTTCCTACGAGCAGTACTTC.

This clone has only a few counts. This chain uses TRBV6-8 with TRBJ2-1; 12 positions match TRBD1. CDR3 size: 15 residues. Germline V gene lookup returns CDR1 MNHGY and CDR2 SAAAGT. Trimming at V came to 6 bases and at J to 10 bases, leaving 10 bases not matched to a gene. For the CDR3, the DNA is TGTGCCAGCAGGTCCCGGGACAGGGGGCGAGGCGAGCAGTTCTTC. This codes for CASRSRDRGRGEQFF.

The gene calls are TRBV2 and TRBJ1-1; 7 bases line up with TRBD1. The CDR3 runs 14 residues. The germline CDR1 and CDR2 sequences are SNHLY and FYNNEI. With 6 bases clipped from V and 6 bases from J, the junction kept 10 bases outside the gene matches. DNA of the CDR3: TGTGCCAGCAGGGAGACAGGGAGTTTCTCTGAAGCTTTCTTT. It encodes CASRETGSFSEAFF.

This chain joins TRBV27 and TRBJ2-3, with 12 bases fitting TRBD2. V was clipped by 7 bases and J by 7 bases; unmatched bases: 6. Germline V gives CDR1 MNHEY, CDR2 SMNVEV (reference sequence). The CDR3 is 14 residues long. CDR3 DNA sequence: TGTGCCAGCAAGCTAGCGGGGGGGCAATATACGCAGTATTTT. Its protein is CASKLAGGQYTQYF.

The V and J genes are TRBV21-1 and TRBJ2-5; the table's D call, TRBD2, has no DNA check behind it. TRBV21-1 is a pseudogene. This CDR3 is 17 amino acids long. The CDR3 reads CASSKCCLAGGGETQYF. The CDR3 DNA reads as TGTGCCAGCAGCAAATGTTGTCTAGCGGGAGGGGGGGAGACCCAGTACTTC.

The chain joins TRBV6-5 to TRBJ1-1; 7 bases align to TRBD1. The CDR3 spans 15 residues. Germline lookup yields CDR1 MNHEY and CDR2 SVGAGI. With 7 bases clipped from V and 9 bases from J, the junction kept 17 bases outside the gene matches. In nucleotides, the CDR3 is TGTGCCAGCACCGACCGGAGGGGGCTCCGAACTAAAGCTTTCTTT. As protein: CASTDRRGLRTKAFF.

The chain carries TRBV13 and TRBJ2-7; 11 bases align to TRBD2. Per the germline V gene, CDR1 is PRHDT and CDR2 is FYEKMQ (reference sequence). The CDR3 sequence is 16 residues long. With 5 bases clipped from V and 4 bases from J, the junction kept 10 bases outside the gene matches. The CDR3 loop is CASSNPGTSGKYEQYF. The DNA for the CDR3 is TGTGCCAGCAGCAACCCCGGGACTAGCGGCAAGTACGAGCAGTACTTC. The whole variable domain, remainder taken from reference TRBV13 and TRBJ2-7, is AAGVIQSPRHLIKEKRETATLKCYPIPRHDTVYWYQQGPGQDPQFLISFYEKMQSDKGSIPDRFSAQQFSDYHSELNMSSLELGDSALYFCASSNPGTSGKYEQYFGPGTRLTVT.

This chain uses TRBV18 with TRBJ2-7, with TRBD2 as a possible D gene (6 bases). Germline CDR1 is KGHSH and CDR2 is LQKENI. Trimming took off 3 bases at V and 4 bases at J, with 16 bases between the two ends. CDR3 length: 15 residues. The CDR3 nucleotides are TGTGCCAGCTCACCCGGGCCATCGGGGGTATACGAGCAGTACTTC. It specifies CASSPGPSGVYEQYF. Variable domain in full (rest from reference TRBV18 and TRBJ2-7): NAGVMQNPRHLVRRRGQEARLRCSPMKGHSHVYWYRQLPEEGLKFMVYLQKENIIDESGMPKERFSAEFPKEGPSILRIQQVVRGDSAAYFCASSPGPSGVYEQYFGPGTRLTVT.

J is TRBJ1-4 and V is TRBV6-5; D remains unclear. The CDR3 runs to 13 residues. CDR1 and CDR2 (germline): MNHEY, SVGAGI. Trimming took off 11 bases at V and 0 bases at J, with 10 bases between the two ends. The CDR3 DNA is TGTGCCGCCAGTCTCACAACTAATGAAAAACTGTTTTTT. Protein: CAASLTTNEKLFF.

The chain carries TRBV5-1 and TRBJ1-2, with 8 bases lining up with TRBD1. Germline assignment: CDR1 SGHRS and CDR2 YFSETQ. CDR3 size: 13 residues. The V gene end was trimmed by 6 bases and the J gene end by 6 bases; junction bases not matched to a gene: 7. The CDR3 protein is CASTRQGIHGYTF. As DNA, the CDR3 is TGCGCCAGCACCAGACAGGGGATACATGGCTACACCTTC.

This chain joins TRBV4-3 and TRBJ1-2, with D possibly matching TRBD1 (5 bases). The V end was cut by 1 base, the J end by 4 bases, with 16 bases between. The CDR3 is 16 residues long. Looked up from germline, CDR1 is LGHNA and CDR2 is YSLEER. In nucleotides, the CDR3 is TGCGCCAGCAGCCAAGTAGTATCCGTGACAGCCTATGGCTACACCTTC. Its protein product is CASSQVVSVTAYGYTF.